One and the same sample provided the 2 T cell receptor beta chains below, sequenced in a study of cytomegalovirus exposure and HLA in healthy donors. PCR used 60 Vbeta primers and 13 Jbeta primers. Sequenced by immunoSEQ multiplex PCR; TCRdb stores in-frame clones only, minus some. This table has 150,000 to 200,000 clones, approximately 83% appearing once. Sequencing was done on a sample of PBMCs. Receptor source: a boy younger than 10 in good health and CMV-seronegative.

The CDR3 region is CASSLKGESYNEQFF. As DNA, the CDR3 is TGTGCCAGCAGCTTAAAGGGGGAGTCCTACAATGAGCAGTTCTTC. The chain is built from TRBV11-3 and TRBJ2-1; possible D gene TRBD1, 6 bases. With 2 bases removed from V and 1 base from J, the gap between germline ends came to 9 bases. The CDR3 has 15 amino acids. Germline V gene sequence: CDR1 SGHNT, CDR2 YENEEA.

The J gene is TRBJ1-2, the V gene TRBV6-5; maybe TRBD1 (5 bases). CDR3 length: 15 residues. V was clipped by 5 bases and J by 5 bases, with 18 bases between them. Germline V gene lookup returns CDR1 MNHEY and CDR2 SVGAGI. CDR3 sequence reads: CASSRILGGEYGYTF. The CDR3 DNA follows: TGTGCCAGCAGTCGGATTTTGGGAGGGGAGTATGGCTACACCTTC.